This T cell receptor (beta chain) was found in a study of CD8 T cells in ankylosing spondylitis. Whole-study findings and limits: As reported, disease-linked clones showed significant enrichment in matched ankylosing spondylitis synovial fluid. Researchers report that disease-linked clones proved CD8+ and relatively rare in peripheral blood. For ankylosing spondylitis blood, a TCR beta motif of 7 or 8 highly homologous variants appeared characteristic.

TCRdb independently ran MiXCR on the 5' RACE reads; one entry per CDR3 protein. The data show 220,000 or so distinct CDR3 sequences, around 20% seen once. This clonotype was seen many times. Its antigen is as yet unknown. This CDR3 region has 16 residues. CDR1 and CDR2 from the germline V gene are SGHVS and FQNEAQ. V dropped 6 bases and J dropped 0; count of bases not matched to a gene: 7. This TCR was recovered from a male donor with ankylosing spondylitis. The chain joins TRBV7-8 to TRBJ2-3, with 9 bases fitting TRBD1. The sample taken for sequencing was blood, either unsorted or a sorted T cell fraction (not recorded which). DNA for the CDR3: TGTGCCAGCAGTGGGACAGGGACCCTTAGCACAGATACGCAGTATTTT. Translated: CASSGTGTLSTDTQYF. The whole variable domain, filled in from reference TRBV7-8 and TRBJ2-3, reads GAGVSQSPRYKVAKRGQDVALRCDPISGHVSLFWYQQALGQGPEFLTYFQNEAQLDKSGLPSDRFFAERPEGSVSTLKIQRTQQEDSAVYLCASSGTGTLSTDTQYFGPGTRLTVL.